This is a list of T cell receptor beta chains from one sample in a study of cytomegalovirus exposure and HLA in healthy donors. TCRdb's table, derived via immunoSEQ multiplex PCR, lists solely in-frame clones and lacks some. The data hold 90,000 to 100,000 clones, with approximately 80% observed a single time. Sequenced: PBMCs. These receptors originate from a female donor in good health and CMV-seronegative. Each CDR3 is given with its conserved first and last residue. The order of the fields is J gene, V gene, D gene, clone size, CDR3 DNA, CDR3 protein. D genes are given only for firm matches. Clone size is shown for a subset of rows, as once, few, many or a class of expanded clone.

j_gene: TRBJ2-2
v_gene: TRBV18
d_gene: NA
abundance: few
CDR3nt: TGTGCCAGCTCACTTACGGACATAGAAAACACCGGGGAGCTGTTTTTT
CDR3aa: CASSLTDIENTGELFF

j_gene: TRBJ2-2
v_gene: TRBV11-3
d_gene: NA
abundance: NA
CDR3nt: TGTGCCAGCAGCGCATCCACAGCGAACACCGGGGAGCTGTTTTTT
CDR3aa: CASSASTANTGELFF

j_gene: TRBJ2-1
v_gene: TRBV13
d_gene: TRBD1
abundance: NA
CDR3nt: TGTGCCAGCAGCTTCGGACAGGAGAGCTCCTACAATGAGCAGTTCTTC
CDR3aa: CASSFGQESSYNEQFF

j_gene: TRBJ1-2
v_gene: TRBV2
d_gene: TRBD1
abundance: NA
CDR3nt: TGTGCCAGCCACGTCGGTGGACAGGCTGGGGGCTACACCTTC
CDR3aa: CASHVGGQAGGYTF

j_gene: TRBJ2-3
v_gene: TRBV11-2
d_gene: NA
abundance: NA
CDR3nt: TGTGCCAGCAGCTTAGACTCTGGGGCCGTCACAGATACGCAGTATTTT
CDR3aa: CASSLDSGAVTDTQYF

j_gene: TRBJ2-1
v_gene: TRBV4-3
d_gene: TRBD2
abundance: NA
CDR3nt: TGCGCCAGCAGCCAAGTGTCCAGCGGGAGGGGCGATGAGCAGTTCTTC
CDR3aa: CASSQVSSGRGDEQFF

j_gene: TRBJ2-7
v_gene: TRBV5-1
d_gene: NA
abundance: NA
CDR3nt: TGCGCCAGCAGCTTGACAGGGGGGGACTACGAGCAGTACTTC
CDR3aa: CASSLTGGDYEQYF

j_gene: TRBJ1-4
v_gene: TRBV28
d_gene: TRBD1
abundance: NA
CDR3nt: TGTGCCAGCAGGGGACAGATGATAAATGAAAAACTGTTTTTT
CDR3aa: CASRGQMINEKLFF

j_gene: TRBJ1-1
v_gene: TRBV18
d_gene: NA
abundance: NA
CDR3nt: TGTGCCAGCTCACCGACAGTGAACACTGAAGCTTTCTTT
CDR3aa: CASSPTVNTEAFF

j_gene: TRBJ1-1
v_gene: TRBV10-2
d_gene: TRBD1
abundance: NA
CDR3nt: TGCGCCAGCAAGGGCCGACAGGGGGGCACTGAAGCTTTCTTT
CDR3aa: CASKGRQGGTEAFF

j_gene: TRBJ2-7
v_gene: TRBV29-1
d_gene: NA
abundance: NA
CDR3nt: TGCAGCGCCGTAGAGTCCTACGAGCAGTACTTC
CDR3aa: CSAVESYEQYF

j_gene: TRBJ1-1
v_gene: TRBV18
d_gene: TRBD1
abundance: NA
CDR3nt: TGTGCCAGCTCTTCCCCCGGGACAGATTTGAACACTGAAGCTTTCTTT
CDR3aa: CASSSPGTDLNTEAFF

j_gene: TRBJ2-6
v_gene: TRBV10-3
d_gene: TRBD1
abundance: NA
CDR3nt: TGTGCCATCAGCCTAGGGACAGGGGCAGTCGGGGCCAACGTCCTGACTTTC
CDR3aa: CAISLGTGAVGANVLTF

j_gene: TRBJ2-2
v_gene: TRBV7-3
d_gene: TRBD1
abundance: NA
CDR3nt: TGTGCCAGCCGACAGGGGGCCAGGGACACCGGGGAGCTGTTTTTT
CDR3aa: CASRQGARDTGELFF

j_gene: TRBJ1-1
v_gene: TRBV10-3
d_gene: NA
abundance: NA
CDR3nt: TGTGCCATCAGCCATAGGGGGGGCACTGAAGCTTTCTTT
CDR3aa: CAISHRGGTEAFF

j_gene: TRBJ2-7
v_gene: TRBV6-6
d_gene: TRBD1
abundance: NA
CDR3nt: TGTGCCAGCAGTTACTCGCGCCGGGACAGGGGCGACGAGCAGTACTTC
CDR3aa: CASSYSRRDRGDEQYF

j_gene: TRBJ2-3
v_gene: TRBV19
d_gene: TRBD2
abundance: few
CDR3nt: TGTGCCAGTAGTGGACAGCGGGGGGGCAGCACAGATACGCAGTATTTT
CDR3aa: CASSGQRGGSTDTQYF

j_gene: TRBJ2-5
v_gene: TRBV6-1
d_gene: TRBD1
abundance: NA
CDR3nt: TGTGCCAGCACCACAGGGGATATTGAGACCCAGTACTTC
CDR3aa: CASTTGDIETQYF

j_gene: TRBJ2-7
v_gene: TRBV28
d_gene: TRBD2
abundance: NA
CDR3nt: TGTGCCAGCAGTACCCAGGGAGGGCCCTCCTACGAGCAGTACTTC
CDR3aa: CASSTQGGPSYEQYF

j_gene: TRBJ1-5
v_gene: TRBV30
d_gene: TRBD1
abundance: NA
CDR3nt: TGTGCCTGGAGCAAAACCACCGTAGGACAGGGTTTCAATCAGCCCCAGCATTTT
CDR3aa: CAWSKTTVGQGFNQPQHF

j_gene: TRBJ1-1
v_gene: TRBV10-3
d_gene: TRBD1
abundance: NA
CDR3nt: TGTGCCATCAGTGAGTCACAGGGGGGGAACACTGAAGCTTTCTTT
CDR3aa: CAISESQGGNTEAFF

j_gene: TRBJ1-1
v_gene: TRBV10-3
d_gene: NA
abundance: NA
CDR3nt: TGTGCCATCCAGTCGGGCACTGAAGCTTTCTTT
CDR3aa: CAIQSGTEAFF

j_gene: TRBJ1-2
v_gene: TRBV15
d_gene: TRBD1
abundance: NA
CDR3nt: TGTGCCACCAGCAGAGGTTTTCGGGACAGGGACTATGGCTACACCTTC
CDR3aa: CATSRGFRDRDYGYTF

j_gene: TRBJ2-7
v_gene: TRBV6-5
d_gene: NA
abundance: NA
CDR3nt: TGTGCCAGCAGTCTTAGCAGGGGTTCCTACGAGCAGTACTTC
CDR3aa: CASSLSRGSYEQYF

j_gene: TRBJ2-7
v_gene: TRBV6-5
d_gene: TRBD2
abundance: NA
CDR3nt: TGTGCCAGCAGTTACTCTACTAGCGGGAGACTCTACGAGCAGTACTTC
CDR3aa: CASSYSTSGRLYEQYF

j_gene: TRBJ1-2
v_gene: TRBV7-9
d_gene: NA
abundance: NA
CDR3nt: TGTGCCAGCAGCTTAGTGAACAGGGAGAGTGGCTACACCTTC
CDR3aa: CASSLVNRESGYTF

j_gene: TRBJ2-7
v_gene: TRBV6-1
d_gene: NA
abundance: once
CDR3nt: TGTGCCAGCAGCGCCTCGACAGGCACCTCCTACGAGCAGTACTTC
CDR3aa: CASSASTGTSYEQYF

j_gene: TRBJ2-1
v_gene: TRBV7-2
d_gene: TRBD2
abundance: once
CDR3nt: TGTGCCAGCAGCTTGACTAGCGGCCCATACAATGAGCAGTTCTTC
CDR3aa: CASSLTSGPYNEQFF

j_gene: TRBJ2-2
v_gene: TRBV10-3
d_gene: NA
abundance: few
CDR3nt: TGTGCCATCAGTCGTGGGGCCGACACCGGGGAGCTGTTTTTT
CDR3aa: CAISRGADTGELFF

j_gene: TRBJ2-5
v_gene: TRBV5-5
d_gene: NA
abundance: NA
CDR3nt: TGTGCCAGCAGGTACAGTGAAGAGACCCAGTACTTC
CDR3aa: CASRYSEETQYF

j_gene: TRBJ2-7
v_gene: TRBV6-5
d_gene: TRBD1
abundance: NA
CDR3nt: TGTGCCAGCAGTTTCACGACAGGGAGCTCCTACGAGCAGTACTTC
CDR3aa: CASSFTTGSSYEQYF

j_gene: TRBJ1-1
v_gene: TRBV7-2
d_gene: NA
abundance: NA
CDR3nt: TGTGCCAGCAGCTTCCTACAGGTTTACGCTGAAGCTTTCTTT
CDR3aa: CASSFLQVYAEAFF

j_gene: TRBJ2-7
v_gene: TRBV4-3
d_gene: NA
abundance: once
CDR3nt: TGCGCCAGCAGCCAAGATCGAGAGCGAGAGATCTACGAGCAGTACTTC
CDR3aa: CASSQDREREIYEQYF

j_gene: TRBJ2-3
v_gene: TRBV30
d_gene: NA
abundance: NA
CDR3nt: TGTGCCTGGAGTGAGGACTCCAGCACAGATACGCAGTATTTT
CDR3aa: CAWSEDSSTDTQYF

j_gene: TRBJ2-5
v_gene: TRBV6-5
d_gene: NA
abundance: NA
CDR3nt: TGTGCCAGCAGTTACTCATTTGGGGGGAGTGAGACCCAGTACTTC
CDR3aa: CASSYSFGGSETQYF

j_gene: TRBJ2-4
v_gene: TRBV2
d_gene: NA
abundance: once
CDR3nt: TGTGCCAGCAGTGAAAGGGGATCGCGAGAAAACATTCAGTACTTC
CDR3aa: CASSERGSRENIQYF

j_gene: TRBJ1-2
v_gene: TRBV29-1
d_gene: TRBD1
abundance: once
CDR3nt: TGCAGCGTTATGACAGGGGTCTATGGCTACACCTTC
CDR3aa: CSVMTGVYGYTF

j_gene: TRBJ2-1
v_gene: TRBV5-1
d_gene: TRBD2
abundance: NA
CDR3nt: TGCGCCAGCAGCTCAGGATCACTAGCGGGTTCCTACAATGAGCAGTTCTTC
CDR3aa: CASSSGSLAGSYNEQFF

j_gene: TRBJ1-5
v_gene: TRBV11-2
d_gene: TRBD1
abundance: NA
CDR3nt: TGTGCCAGCAGCCTCAGGGTGGGACAGAGCAATCAGCCCCAGCATTTT
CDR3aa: CASSLRVGQSNQPQHF

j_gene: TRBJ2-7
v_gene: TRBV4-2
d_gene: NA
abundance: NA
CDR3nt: TGTGCCAGCAGCCAAGTACAGGGAGACGCCTACGAGCAGTACTTC
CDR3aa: CASSQVQGDAYEQYF

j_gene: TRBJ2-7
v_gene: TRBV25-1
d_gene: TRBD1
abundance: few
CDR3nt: TGTGCCAGCAGTGAAGAAACCGGGACAGGCTCCTACGAGCAGTACTTC
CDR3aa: CASSEETGTGSYEQYF

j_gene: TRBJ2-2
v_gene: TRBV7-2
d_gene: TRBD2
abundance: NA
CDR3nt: TGTGCCAGCAGCCATAGGGGGGACCGGGAGCGGGGGGGCACCGGGGAGCTGTTTTTT
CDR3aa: CASSHRGDRERGGTGELFF

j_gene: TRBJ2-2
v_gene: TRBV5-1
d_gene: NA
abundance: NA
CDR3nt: TGCGCCAGCAGCGGGAGGAACACCGGGGAGCTGTTTTTT
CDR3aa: CASSGRNTGELFF

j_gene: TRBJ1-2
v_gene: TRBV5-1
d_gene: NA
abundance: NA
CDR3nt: TGCGCCAGCAGTCCCGACAGGAACTATGGCTACACCTTC
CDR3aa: CASSPDRNYGYTF

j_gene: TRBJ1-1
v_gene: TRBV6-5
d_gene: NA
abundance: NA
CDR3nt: TGTGCCAGCAGTTATAATATGAACACTGAAGCTTTCTTT
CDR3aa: CASSYNMNTEAFF

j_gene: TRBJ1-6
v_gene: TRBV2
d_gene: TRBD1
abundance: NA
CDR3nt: TGTGCCAGCAGTGAAGCCGGGACAGGGGTGTCACCCCTCCACTTT
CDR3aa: CASSEAGTGVSPLHF